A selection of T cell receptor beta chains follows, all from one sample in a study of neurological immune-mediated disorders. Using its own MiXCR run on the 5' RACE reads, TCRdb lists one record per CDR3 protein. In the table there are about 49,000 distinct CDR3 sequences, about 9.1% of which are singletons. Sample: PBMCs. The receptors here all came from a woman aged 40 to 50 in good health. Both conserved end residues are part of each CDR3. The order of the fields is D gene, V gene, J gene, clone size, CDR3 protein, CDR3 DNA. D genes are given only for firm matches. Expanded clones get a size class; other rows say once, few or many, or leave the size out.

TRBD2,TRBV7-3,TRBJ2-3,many,CASSPSGATDTQYF,TGTGCCAGCAGCCCGAGCGGGGCCACAGATACGCAGTATTTT
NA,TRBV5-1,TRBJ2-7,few,CASSLALHYEQYF,TGCGCCAGCAGCTTGGCGCTCCACTACGAGCAGTACTTC
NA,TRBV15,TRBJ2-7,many,CATSRDFGTWSGYEQYF,TGTGCCACCAGCAGAGACTTTGGGACCTGGTCTGGCTACGAGCAGTACTTC
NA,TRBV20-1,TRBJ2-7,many,CSAHGGGPTYEQYF,TGCAGTGCCCACGGCGGGGGCCCTACCTACGAGCAGTACTTC
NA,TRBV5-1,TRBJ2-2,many,CASSLVGGQTGELFF,TGCGCCAGCAGCTTGGTCGGGGGACAAACCGGGGAGCTGTTTTTT
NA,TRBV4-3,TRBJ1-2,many,CASSQDLAVNYGYTF,TGCGCCAGCAGCCAAGATCTTGCAGTAAACTATGGCTACACCTTC
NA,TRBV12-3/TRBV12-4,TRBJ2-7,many,CASSLREKQYF,TGTGCCAGCAGTTTGAGGGAAAAACAGTACTTC
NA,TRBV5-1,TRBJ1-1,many,CASSKGDPEAFF,TGCGCCAGCAGCAAGGGGGACCCTGAAGCTTTCTTT
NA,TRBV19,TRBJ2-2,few,CASSMDRHTGELFF,TGTGCCAGTAGTATGGACCGACACACCGGGGAGCTGTTTTTT
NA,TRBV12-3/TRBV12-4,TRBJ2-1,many,CASNPDGGRPEQFF,TGTGCCAGCAATCCGGACGGAGGGAGGCCTGAGCAGTTCTTC
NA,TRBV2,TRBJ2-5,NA,CASLEQETQYF,TGTGCCAGCCTAGAACAAGAGACCCAGTACTTC
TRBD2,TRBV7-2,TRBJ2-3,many,CASSLPASGSDTQYF,TGTGCCAGCAGCTTACCAGCTAGCGGCTCAGATACGCAGTATTTT
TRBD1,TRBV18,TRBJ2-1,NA,CASSLQTGAYNEQFF,TGTGCCAGCTCACTGCAGACAGGGGCCTACAATGAGCAGTTCTTC
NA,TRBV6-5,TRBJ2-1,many,CASSPQEWNEQFF,TGTGCCAGCAGTCCACAGGAATGGAATGAGCAGTTCTTC
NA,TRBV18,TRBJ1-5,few,CASSVNRDSNQPQHF,TGTGCCAGCTCAGTCAACCGGGACAGCAATCAGCCCCAGCATTTT
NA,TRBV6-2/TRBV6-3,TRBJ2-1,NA,CASKQDSSYNEQFF,TGTGCCAGCAAACAGGATAGCTCCTACAATGAGCAGTTCTTC
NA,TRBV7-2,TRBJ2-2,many,CASSFLQGSGTGELFF,TGTGCCAGCAGCTTTTTACAGGGTTCGGGGACCGGGGAGCTGTTTTTT
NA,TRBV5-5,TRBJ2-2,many,CASSFWVETGELFF,TGTGCCAGCAGCTTTTGGGTGGAAACCGGGGAGCTGTTTTTT
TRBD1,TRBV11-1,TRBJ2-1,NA,CANSFSGQYDEQFF,TGTGCCAACAGCTTCTCGGGACAGTACGATGAGCAGTTCTTC
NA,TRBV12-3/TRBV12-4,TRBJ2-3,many,CASWRGFPTDTQYF,TGTGCCAGCTGGAGAGGGTTCCCCACAGATACGCAGTATTTT
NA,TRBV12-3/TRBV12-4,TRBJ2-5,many,CASSFWYSRPLQETQYF,TGTGCCAGCAGTTTTTGGTACTCCCGCCCATTACAAGAGACCCAGTACTTC
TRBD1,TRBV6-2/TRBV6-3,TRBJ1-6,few,CASRPGTGGSPLHF,TGTGCCAGCAGGCCCGGGACAGGGGGATCACCCCTCCACTTT
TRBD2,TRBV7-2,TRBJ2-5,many,CASSPALAGSETQYF,TGTGCCAGCAGCCCCGCGCTAGCGGGATCGGAGACCCAGTACTTC
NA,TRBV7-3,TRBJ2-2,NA,CASSLSSRGHNGELFF,TGTGCCAGCAGCTTATCGTCTAGAGGACACAACGGGGAGCTGTTTTTT
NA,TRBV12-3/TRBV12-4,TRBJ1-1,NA,CASSFNTNTEAFF,TGTGCCAGCAGTTTCAACACGAACACTGAAGCTTTCTTT
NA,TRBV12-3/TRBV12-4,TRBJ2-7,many,CASSLFIWREQYF,TGTGCCAGCAGTTTATTCATTTGGCGCGAGCAGTACTTC